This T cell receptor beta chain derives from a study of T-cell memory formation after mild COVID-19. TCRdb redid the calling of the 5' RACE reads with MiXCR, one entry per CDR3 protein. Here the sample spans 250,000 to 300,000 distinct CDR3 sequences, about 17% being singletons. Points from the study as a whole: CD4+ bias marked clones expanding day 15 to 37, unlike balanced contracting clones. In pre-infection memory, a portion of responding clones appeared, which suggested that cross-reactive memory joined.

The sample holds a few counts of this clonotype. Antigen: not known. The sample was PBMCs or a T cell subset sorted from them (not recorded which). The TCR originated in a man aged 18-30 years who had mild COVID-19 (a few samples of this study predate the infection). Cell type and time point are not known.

The CDR3 DNA is TGTGCCAGCAAGACAGGAGGAATAAACACTGAAGCTTTCTTT. Amino acid sequence: CASKTGGINTEAFF. The J gene is TRBJ1-1, the V gene TRBV27; weak D call: TRBD1 (6 bases). Trimming left V 7 bases short and J 2 bases short, with 14 bases between. Germline V gene sequence: CDR1 MNHEY, CDR2 SMNVEV (reference sequence). CDR3 length: 14 amino acids.